The rows below give T cell receptor beta chains drawn from one sample of a study of cytomegalovirus exposure and HLA in healthy donors. Sequenced by immunoSEQ multiplex PCR; TCRdb stores in-frame clones only, minus some. Of approximately 170,000 clones in the sample, roughly 85% were seen once. Sequencing used PBMCs. Receptors originate from a boy aged 2 to 10 in good health and CMV-seronegative. Each CDR3 is given with its conserved first and last residue. A D gene is named only where the DNA matches it firmly. Size is omitted from some rows. Given values are once, few, many or a class for expanded clones.

>NA|TRBJ1-2|TRBV30|NA
CAWSGGVSLGYTF
TGTGCCTGGTCCGGGGGGGTCTCCCTCGGCTACACCTTC
>TRBD1|TRBJ1-1|TRBV19|NA
CASRTLQGPWAEAFF
TGTGCCAGTAGGACCCTACAGGGGCCATGGGCTGAAGCTTTCTTT
>NA|TRBJ2-1|TRBV28|NA
CASNWGGEQFF
TGTGCCAGCAATTGGGGAGGTGAGCAGTTCTTC
>TRBD1|TRBJ2-1|TRBV2|NA
CAIDRTGGGNEQFF
TGTGCCATCGACCGGACAGGGGGTGGCAATGAGCAGTTCTTC
>NA|TRBJ1-4|TRBV9|few
CASSVAGGSTNEKLFF
TGTGCCAGCAGCGTAGCCGGGGGTTCAACTAATGAAAAACTGTTTTTT
>NA|TRBJ1-1|TRBV6-1|NA
CASSEATRGNTEAFF
TGTGCCAGCAGTGAAGCGACCCGAGGGAACACTGAAGCTTTCTTT
>NA|TRBJ2-7|TRBV6-1|NA
CATRRAADEQYF
TGTGCCACAAGGCGAGCTGCGGACGAGCAGTACTTC
>NA|TRBJ1-6|TRBV7-9|NA
CASSSKGRVNSPLHF
TGTGCCAGCAGCTCCAAGGGGCGTGTTAATTCACCCCTCCACTTT
>NA|TRBJ2-5|TRBV5-1|NA
CASSSEVGPQETQYF
TGCGCCAGCAGCTCGGAGGTAGGGCCCCAAGAGACCCAGTACTTC
>NA|TRBJ1-1|TRBV7-6|NA
CASSQLGAGLNTEAFF
TGTGCCAGCAGCCAGCTTGGGGCAGGGTTGAACACTGAAGCTTTCTTT
>TRBD2|TRBJ2-3|TRBV10-2|NA
CASSHSGTTDTQYF
TGCGCCAGCAGTCACAGCGGGACTACAGATACGCAGTATTTT
>TRBD2|TRBJ2-3|TRBV6-4|NA
CASRPGGSADTQYF
TGTGCCAGCAGGCCGGGCGGGAGCGCAGATACGCAGTATTTT
>NA|TRBJ2-3|TRBV9|few
CASSVDPSGLSTDTQYF
TGTGCCAGCAGCGTAGACCCGAGCGGTCTAAGCACAGATACGCAGTATTTT
>TRBD1|TRBJ1-6|TRBV10-3|NA
CAIRGTGDNSPLHF
TGTGCCATCAGGGGGACAGGGGACAATTCACCCCTCCACTTT
>TRBD2|TRBJ2-1|TRBV2|NA
CASSDDTGGYNEQFF
TGTGCCAGCAGCGACGACACGGGGGGTTACAATGAGCAGTTCTTC
>NA|TRBJ1-5|TRBV18|NA
CASSPNQGTGQPQHF
TGTGCCAGCTCACCTAACCAGGGTACCGGTCAGCCCCAGCATTTT
>TRBD2|TRBJ2-5|TRBV5-1|NA
CASSVLRMGGGASPTQYF
TGCGCCAGCAGTGTATTGAGGATGGGCGGGGGGGCCTCGCCGACCCAGTACTTC
>TRBD1|TRBJ1-1|TRBV27|NA
CASSLRGRTEAFF
TGTGCCAGCAGTTTAAGGGGGCGCACTGAAGCTTTCTTT
>NA|TRBJ2-1|TRBV5-1|NA
CASSPRVPPVDEQFF
TGCGCCAGCAGCCCGCGGGTCCCTCCGGTCGATGAGCAGTTCTTC
>NA|TRBJ2-1|TRBV7-2|NA
CASRQGLSSYNEQFF
TGTGCCAGCAGACAAGGACTGAGCTCCTACAATGAGCAGTTCTTC
>NA|TRBJ2-3|TRBV19|NA
CASSPWENTDTQYF
TGTGCCAGTAGCCCTTGGGAGAACACAGATACGCAGTATTTT
>TRBD2|TRBJ2-2|TRBV6-6|NA
CASSPPGLGWTGELFF
TGTGCCAGCAGTCCCCCGGGACTAGGATGGACCGGGGAGCTGTTTTTT
>NA|TRBJ1-3|TRBV13|NA
CASSLIKTGVSGNTIYF
TGTGCCAGCAGCTTGATAAAGACAGGCGTCTCTGGAAACACCATATATTTT
>NA|TRBJ1-2|TRBV2|NA
CASSSVSGSDYGYTF
TGTGCCAGCAGCAGCGTCTCCGGGAGCGACTATGGCTACACCTTC
>TRBD2|TRBJ2-5|TRBV4-2|NA
CASSQAHGGETQYF
TGTGCCAGCAGCCAAGCCCACGGGGGGGAGACCCAGTACTTC
>TRBD1|TRBJ2-2|TRBV28|NA
CASSETRGRTGELFF
TGTGCCAGCAGTGAGACCAGGGGGCGGACGGGGGAGCTGTTTTTT
>TRBD1|TRBJ1-2|TRBV5-6|NA
CASRDRFGGYTF
TGTGCCAGCAGGGACAGGTTTGGAGGCTACACCTTC
>NA|TRBJ2-5|TRBV4-1|NA
CASSQDPVRGETQYF
TGCGCCAGCAGCCAAGATCCAGTTAGGGGAGAGACCCAGTACTTC
>NA|TRBJ1-2|TRBV13|NA
CASSESGSTHGYTF
TGTGCCAGCAGCGAGTCAGGGTCGACCCATGGCTACACCTTC